This is a list of T cell receptor beta chains from one sample in a study of shared clonotypes between healthy human individuals. Generated by immunoSEQ multiplex PCR, the TCRdb table keeps only in-frame clones and is missing some. Counted here are roughly 2 million clones, approximately 96% occurring once; the ten biggest clones make up roughly 0.13%. The sequenced sample was naive CD4+ T cells sorted from blood. Source of these receptors: a man younger than 35 in good health. Both conserved end residues are part of each CDR3.

>TRBV4-1
CASSSRGRQGFYEQYF
>TRBV2
CASRGTAANQPQHF
>TRBV28
CASSLSGAKRGYTF
>TRBV5-6
CASSLGGSREPQHF
>TRBV6-5
CASSPTGIYSPLHF
>TRBV6-1
CASSVGASGRYDTQYF
>TRBV11-2
CASSQRGQVYGYTF
>TRBV30
CAWSPQTGGIGYTF
>TRBV7-2
CASRADRGTYNEQFF
>TRBV5-1
CASSMGPAGDTQYF